This entry describes one T cell receptor beta chain. This clone was counted once. No cognate antigen has been identified for it. Within one base of it there is no much larger clone, and no base qualities were kept. This sample stems from a study of blood T cell repertoires in COVID-19 (dated by TCRdb to 2018 to 2020). Concerning the study at large: Samples from collaborators originated in the United States, Italy and Spain and spanned both the acute and convalescent phases of COVID-19. The prospective study material was composed of cDNA or gDNA derived from T cells, B-cell-depleted T cells, or PBMCs. Subjects who had been exposed to COVID-19, were actively infected with it, or had recovered from it provided the deeply sampled blood TCRbeta repertoires that made up the dataset. The repertoires were made available in a free public database intended to serve as a resource for research on the immune response to SARS-CoV-2. The samples were drawn from two sources: the first 160 participants of the ongoing ImmuneRACE study, and 1,000 to 1,500 subjects contributed by 6 global collaborators. The sample metadata nearly always contained a de-identified subject ID, COVID-19 status, age in years and sex. Where available, HLA class I and class II types were obtained from metadata supplied by the sample provider rather than from assay-based typing. The paper as a whole reports these results and caveats: Clinical and demographic metadata were provided uncurated, with the amount varying by source and participant.

In the prospective study, participants were about 18 to 100 years old, resided in about 25 geographic areas of the United States, and were enrolled through a virtual design. In the prospective study, cohorts were assigned on the basis of participant-reported clinical history obtained from a screening survey and a study questionnaire. For ImmuneRACE Cohort 3, a participant was defined as recovered based on two consecutive negative NP/OP PCR tests, clearance by a healthcare professional, or resolution of symptoms. In the prospective study, mobile phlebotomists collected whole blood, serum and a nasopharyngeal or oropharyngeal swab from each participant. Over a roughly 2-month period, participants in the prospective study had the option of providing additional blood draws and questionnaires. Prospective study blood samples were shipped either frozen or at room temperature before DNA extraction. The immunoSEQ Assay, a bias-controlled multiplex PCR, was used to amplify TCRbeta CDR3 regions from genomic DNA. Concerning the study's data processing: The number of nucleated cells in each sample was estimated by amplification of reference gene primers within the assay. To quantify the absolute abundance of each unique TCRbeta CDR3 rearrangement, sequence reads were collapsed and filtered. For each sample, productive Simpson clonality was calculated by taking the square root of Simpson's diversity index across productive rearrangements. Imported from immuneACCESS, the table was reduced by TCRdb to in-frame sequences with V and J called. These copies leave out some clones; in studies compared against another copy, an unresolved V gene accounts for under half, and the cause of the remainder is not known. Clone size and the V and J calls come from that table; the DNA yielded D and trimming. Here the sample has some 300,000 clones; around 90% occur a single time. Jointly, the top ten make up approximately 1% of the sample.

V ends up 3 bases short and J 0 bases short, with an unmatched junction base count of 2. Including cysteine and phenylalanine, the CDR3 has 15 amino acids. The CDR3 DNA has 45 bases and is translated from base 1. The germline V gene (reference sequence) specifies LNHDA as CDR1 and SQIVND as CDR2. This chain is built from TRBV19 and TRBJ2-3; TRBD1 lines up with 8 middle nucleotides. The clonotype originates from a woman in her twenties or thirties who had recovered from COVID-19. The specimen sequenced was PBMCs or T cells enriched from blood (not recorded which). Here is the DNA: TGTGCCAGTAGTATCCAGGGGGCAAGCACAGATACGCAGTATTTT. It translates to CASSIQGASTDTQYF.